The entry below gives a single T cell receptor beta chain sequence along with its context. The antigen remains unidentified. This sample is part of a study of graft-versus-host responses after intestinal transplantation. Generated by immunoSEQ multiplex PCR, the TCRdb table keeps only in-frame clones and is missing some. The data hold about 90,000 clones, with roughly 90% observed a single time. The CDR3 totals 18 residues. The germline CDR1 and CDR2 sequences are SGHVS and FNYEAQ. Trimming cost V 1 base and J 4 bases; bases outside gene matches: 12. The clonotype was recovered from a human donor who was the organ donor for an intestinal transplant. Sequenced here: unstimulated CD4+ T cells sorted from spleen or lymph node cells, sampled before transplant. J is TRBJ2-5 and V is TRBV7-6; 10 nucleotides align to TRBD2. For the CDR3, the DNA is TGTGCCAGCAGCTTAGGGCGAGCGGGGGGGAACTCTTTAGAGACCCAGTACTTC. As protein: CASSLGRAGGNSLETQYF.